This T cell receptor (beta chain) was documented in a study of shared clonotypes between healthy human individuals. The study, taken as a whole, reports: Sequencing depth was predicted to influence how clonotypes are shared among donors.

On this clone itself: Antigen: not known.

Every subset had its genomic DNA shared out evenly among several immunoSEQ plates. The repertoire was sequenced with immunoSEQ multiplex PCR; TCRdb's copy has only in-frame clones and lacks some. The table lists hundreds of thousands of clones, approximately 73% of them singletons. The source of this sequence is a young woman in good health. Source material: memory CD4+ T cells sorted from blood. Subset specified: CD45RA-negative fraction.

CDR3 DNA sequence: TGTGCCAGCAGTTTCGGGGAGGGGGCCAATGAGCAGTTCTTC. Protein: CASSFGEGANEQFF. V gene TRBV27 combines with J gene TRBJ2-1; D tentatively reads TRBD1 or TRBD2 (7 bases each). Trimming pared 3 bases from V and 6 bases from J, leaving 12 bases between. CDR1 MNHEY and CDR2 SMNVEV come from the germline V gene (reference sequence). The CDR3 has 14 amino acids.